What follows are 9 T cell receptor beta chains derived from one specimen sequenced in a study of OX40 agonist ivuxolimab in advanced cancers. Here immunoSEQ multiplex PCR was the method, and the copy in TCRdb shows in-frame clones only, minus some. Here the sample spans 65,000 to 90,000 clones, more than 75% being singletons. The input for sequencing was CD4+ or CD8+ T cells sorted from blood, taken in a trial of the OX40 agonist ivuxolimab. The receptors come from an adult with an advanced solid tumor such as melanoma, head and neck, liver or kidney cancer.

The chain is built from TRBV19 and TRBJ2-2; D gene uncertain. V gave up 6 bases and J gave up 1 base, with 9 bases separating them. Germline lookup yields CDR1 LNHDA and CDR2 SQIVND (reference sequence). The CDR3 runs 14 residues. CDR3: CASRLGGNTGELFF. The CDR3 bases are TGTGCCAGTAGGCTGGGCGGGAACACCGGGGAGCTGTTTTTT.

The V call is TRBV5-1, the J call TRBJ2-7, with 7 bases lining up with TRBD1. V lost 4 bases, J lost 3 bases, and 16 bases stayed unmatched. This CDR3 spans 17 amino acids. Germline assignment: CDR1 SGHRS and CDR2 YFSETQ. CDR3 region: CASSPVPPTGTLYEQYF. Here the CDR3 DNA reads TGCGCCAGCAGCCCCGTACCTCCGACAGGGACACTCTACGAGCAGTACTTC.

The chain is built from TRBV10-1 and TRBJ2-2, with 7 bases lining up with TRBD1. Germline V CDR1 and CDR2: WNHNN, SYGVQD (reference sequence). V trimming: 6 bases; J trimming: 0 bases; junction bases outside the gene matches: 1. The CDR3 contains 14 residues. The DNA for the CDR3 is TGCGCCAGCAGGACAGGGTCGAACACCGGGGAGCTGTTTTTT. As protein: CASRTGSNTGELFF.

J is TRBJ1-1 and V is TRBV6-6, with no clear D. The germline V gene has CDR1 MNHNY and CDR2 SVGAGI (reference sequence). Trimming took 5 bases from V and 7 from J, leaving 8 bases between them. The CDR3 runs to 11 residues. The CDR3 DNA is TGTGCCAGCAGTCGTACTGTTGAAGCTTTCTTT. This sequence encodes CASSRTVEAFF.

V and J are TRBV28 and TRBJ2-1; D gene ambiguous. The CDR3 has 15 amino acids. Trimming left V 6 bases short and J 3 bases short, with 15 bases between. The germline CDR1 and CDR2 sequences are MDHEN and SYDVKM. The CDR3 reads CASRSFSAGYNEQFF. The CDR3 nucleotides read TGTGCCAGCAGGTCTTTCTCAGCAGGCTACAATGAGCAGTTCTTC.

This clone was found once. The V and J genes are TRBV18 and TRBJ2-4; a weak D match, TRBD2 (6 bases). Trimming pared 3 bases from V and 3 bases from J, leaving 12 bases between. The CDR3 is made up of 15 amino acids. Germline CDR1 KGHSH, CDR2 LQKENI. Written as DNA, the CDR3 is TGTGCCAGCTCACCGGGGGGTTTGGTCAAAAACATTCAGTACTTC. Translation gives CASSPGGLVKNIQYF.

J is TRBJ2-7 and V is TRBV6-1, with 7 nucleotides matching TRBD2. Germline V gene sequence: CDR1 MNHNS, CDR2 SASEGT. V trimming: 11 bases; J trimming: 4 bases; junction bases outside the gene matches: 14. This CDR3 is built from 14 residues. The CDR3 coding sequence is TGTGCCTCTCGGGGAGGGATCCCCCCTTACGAGCAGTACTTC. It yields the protein CASRGGIPPYEQYF.

This clone appeared a few times. The rearrangement uses TRBV2 and TRBJ2-7; weak D call: TRBD2 (7 bases). This CDR3 is built from 16 residues. Germline V CDR1 and CDR2: SNHLY, FYNNEI. V was cut by 7 bases and J by 1 base, with 20 bases left in between. CDR3 DNA: TGTGCCAGCACCCTTGAGGGGGGGCTGGGATCCTACGAGCAGTACTTC. Translation: CASTLEGGLGSYEQYF.

The CDR3 reads CASSLGNRSPQGQYF. The CDR3 region has the DNA TGTGCCAGCAGCTTGGGGAATAGAAGCCCTCAGGGGCAGTACTTC. The genes are TRBV7-2 and TRBJ2-7, with D possibly being TRBD1 (5 bases). The germline V and J ends were trimmed by 3 bases and 9 bases, with 21 bases remaining between them. The CDR3 spans 15 residues. CDR1 is SGHTA and CDR2 is FQGNSA in the germline V gene.